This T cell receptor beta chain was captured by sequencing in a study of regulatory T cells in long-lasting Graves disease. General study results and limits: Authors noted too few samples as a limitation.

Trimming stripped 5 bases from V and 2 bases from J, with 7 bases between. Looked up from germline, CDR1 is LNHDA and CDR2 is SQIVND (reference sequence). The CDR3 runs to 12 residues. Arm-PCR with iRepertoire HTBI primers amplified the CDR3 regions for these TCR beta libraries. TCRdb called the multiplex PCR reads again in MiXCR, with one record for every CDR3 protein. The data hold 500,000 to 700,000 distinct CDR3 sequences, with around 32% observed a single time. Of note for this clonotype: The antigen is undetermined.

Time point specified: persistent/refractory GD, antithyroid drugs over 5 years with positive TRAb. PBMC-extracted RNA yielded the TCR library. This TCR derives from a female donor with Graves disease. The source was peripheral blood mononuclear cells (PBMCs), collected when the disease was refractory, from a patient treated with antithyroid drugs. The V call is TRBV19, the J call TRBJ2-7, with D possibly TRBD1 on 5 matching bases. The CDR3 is CASSDRTYEQYF. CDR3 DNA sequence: TGTGCCAGTAGTGACAGAACCTACGAGCAGTACTTC.